The entry that follows covers one T cell receptor (beta chain) sequence. Germline and junction disagree at one end, which may indicate a read error. The sample is drawn from a study of cytomegalovirus exposure and HLA in healthy donors. 60 Vbeta and 13 Jbeta primers were used in PCR. Measured with immunoSEQ multiplex PCR; TCRdb has only the in-frame clones, and not every one. Of 90,000 to 150,000 clones listed, 70% to 80% are singletons. The length of the CDR3 is 16 residues. Germline V gene sequence: CDR1 SGDLS, CDR2 YYNGEE. The material sequenced was PBMCs. J is TRBJ1-1 and V is TRBV9; 9 bases are a match to TRBD1. This TCR derives from a human donor in good health. DNA of the CDR3: TGTGCCAGCAGCGCTGGGACAGGGTTCATGAACACTGAAGCTCTCTTT. It is translated as CASSAGTGFMNTEALF.